Below are 13 T cell receptor beta chains sequenced from a single sample in a study of blood T cell repertoires in COVID-19. Clones were read by immunoSEQ multiplex PCR, and TCRdb kept only the in-frame ones, dropping some. The profile shows hundreds of thousands of clones, nearly 90% of them singletons. Source material: peripheral blood. Every receptor here comes from a man between 18 and 29 years old with active or convalescent COVID-19.

Written as DNA, the CDR3 is TGTGCCAGCAGTGACGGGACAGGAGAGACCCAGTACTTC. Translating gives CASSDGTGETQYF. V usage is TRBV6-1 and J usage is TRBJ2-5; TRBD1 agrees at 8 bases. J lost 4 bases, V lost 3 bases, and 1 base had no gene match. Germline CDR1 and CDR2: MNHNS and SASEGT. This CDR3 comprises 13 residues.

This rearrangement joins TRBV4-1 to TRBJ1-4, with a weak D call TRBD1 (5 bases). V was shortened by 0 bases and J by 0 bases, with 17 bases between the two germline ends. The CDR3 is 19 amino acids. CDR1 and CDR2 (germline): MGHRA, YSYEKL. The CDR3 region is CASSQESEGMVSTNEKLFF. The CDR3 nucleotides are TGCGCCAGCAGCCAAGAATCGGAGGGGATGGTTTCAACTAATGAAAAACTGTTTTTT.

CDR3 loop: CASSYSPVIPYGYTF. CDR3 in DNA: TGTGCCAGCAGTTACTCTCCGGTAATCCCTTATGGCTACACCTTC. The chain employs TRBV6-5 and TRBJ1-2; unclear D gene. The CDR3 spans 15 residues. Germline V CDR1 and CDR2: MNHEY, SVGAGI. Trimming took 0 bases from V and 5 from J, leaving 13 bases between them.

This sequence joins TRBV4-2 and TRBJ2-3; 7 nucleotides match TRBD1. Looked up from germline, CDR1 is LGHNA and CDR2 is YNFKEQ. Trimming cost V 3 bases and J 2 bases; bases outside gene matches: 11. There are 17 residues in the CDR3. CDR3 in amino acids: CASSHKAEGTDTDTQYF. The CDR3 nucleotides are TGTGCCAGCAGCCATAAAGCGGAAGGGACAGACACAGATACGCAGTATTTT.

The rearrangement uses TRBV6-6 and TRBJ2-3; no clear D gene. The germline CDR1 and CDR2 sequences are MNHNY and SVGAGI (reference sequence). V was shortened by 10 bases and J by 0 bases, with 14 bases between the two germline ends. The CDR3 totals 14 residues. The CDR3 loop is CATRGKRSTDTQYF. CDR3 in DNA: TGTGCCACCCGTGGTAAGAGAAGCACAGATACGCAGTATTTT.

The chain uses TRBV27 and TRBJ2-7; 14 positions match TRBD2. The CDR3 runs 18 residues. With 6 bases clipped from V and 9 bases from J, the junction kept 19 bases outside the gene matches. From germline, CDR1 is MNHEY and CDR2 SMNVEV (reference sequence). The DNA for the CDR3 is TGTGCCAGCAGCTTAGTTGGGACTAGCGGGAGTCGTGTGGTAGGGCAGTACTTC. Translating gives CASSLVGTSGSRVVGQYF.

This chain joins TRBV19 and TRBJ1-5; 7 nucleotides align to TRBD1. This CDR3 is 18 amino acids long. The germline V gene has CDR1 LNHDA and CDR2 SQIVND (reference sequence). V shed 5 bases, J shed 1 base, and the junction held 14 bases outside the gene matches. Here the CDR3 DNA reads TGTGCCAGTAGTCTAACAAGGGACCGGGACAGAAGCAATCAGCCCCAGCATTTT. It yields the protein CASSLTRDRDRSNQPQHF.

This chain links TRBV6-1 with TRBJ2-7; 8 bases fit TRBD1. V was clipped by 1 base and J by 5 bases; unmatched bases: 7. CDR1 and CDR2 (germline): MNHNS, SASEGT. This CDR3 is built from 15 residues. The CDR3 DNA follows: TGTGCCAGCAGTGAAGTTAAGGCAGGGGGCGACGAGCAGTACTTC. Translated, it gives CASSEVKAGGDEQYF.

The chain uses TRBV7-9 and TRBJ2-5; 10 bases match TRBD2. The CDR3 spans 17 residues. Germline V gene lookup returns CDR1 SEHNR and CDR2 FQNEAQ (reference sequence). V lost 4 bases and J lost 5; bases outside the gene matches: 13. The CDR3 nucleotides are TGTGCCAGCAGCTCCGGAGCAAGCGGGAGGGCCTTGGAGACCCAGTACTTC. This sequence encodes CASSSGASGRALETQYF. Based on the CDR3 plus reference TRBV7-9 and TRBJ2-5, the full variable domain is DTGVSQNPRHKITKRGQNVTFRCDPISEHNRLYWYRQTLGQGPEFLTYFQNEAQLEKSRLLSDRFSAERPKGSFSTLEIQRTEQGDSAMYLCASSSGASGRALETQYFGPGTRLLVL.

The V gene is TRBV6-2 or TRBV6-3, the J gene TRBJ2-3; the D is unclear. The length of the CDR3 is 11 residues. From germline, CDR1 is MNHEY and CDR2 SVGEGT. The V end lost 6 bases, the J end lost 6 bases, and 7 bases lay between the germline ends. The DNA for the CDR3 is TGTGCCAGCAGCCTCCCGGATACGCAGTATTTT. Protein: CASSLPDTQYF.

The chain links TRBV5-1 to TRBJ2-3; 9 nucleotides line up with TRBD2. CDR1 and CDR2 (germline): SGHRS, YFSETQ. V was pared by 1 base and J by 0 bases, with 3 bases of the junction left unmatched. The CDR3 sequence is 16 residues long. The CDR3 spells CASSLILAGSTDTQYF. CDR3 nucleotides: TGCGCCAGCAGCTTGATCCTAGCGGGGAGCACAGATACGCAGTATTTT.

This chain joins TRBV11-1 and TRBJ2-1; 9 nucleotides line up with TRBD1. The V and J ends lost 5 bases and 1 base, in that order; junction bases with no gene match: 3. CDR1 SGHAT and CDR2 FQDESV come from the germline V gene (reference sequence). This CDR3 has 15 amino acids. CDR3 sequence reads: CASSKTGGSYNEQFF. For the CDR3, the DNA is TGTGCCAGCAGCAAGACAGGGGGTTCCTACAATGAGCAGTTCTTC.

The chain uses TRBV6-2 or TRBV6-3 and TRBJ2-3; 9 positions agree with TRBD1. In germline, CDR1 is MNHEY, CDR2 SVGEGT. The CDR3 is 16 residues long. The J segment lost 3 bases and the V segment lost 5 bases, leaving 9 bases of the junction unmatched. This chain's CDR3 is CASSNEGTGMTDTQYF. The CDR3 bases are TGTGCCAGCAGTAATGAAGGGACAGGGATGACAGATACGCAGTATTTT.